This record looks at one TCR beta chain sequence and its context. The entry originates in a study of blood T cell repertoires in COVID-19. For the study at large: Sources were T cells, B-cell-depleted T cells, or PBMCs; the material itself was cDNA or gDNA.

The trim removed 5 bases at V and 7 bases at J, leaving 13 bases unmatched. This CDR3 has 15 amino acids. The V gene's germline CDR1 is SGHTA and CDR2 FQGNSA. Some clones are missing from TCRdb's copy, which holds only in-frame ones; the method was immunoSEQ multiplex PCR. The table shows a few hundred thousand clones, with around 89% occurring only once. Sample: peripheral blood. The V gene is TRBV7-2, the J gene TRBJ1-1; 7 bases match TRBD1. The sequence came from a woman in her forties or fifties with COVID-19, enrolled during active disease. CDR3 amino acids: CASSAVGTASGEAFF. The CDR3 nucleotides read TGTGCCAGCAGCGCCGTAGGGACAGCTAGTGGTGAAGCTTTCTTT. Using reference TRBV7-2 and TRBJ1-1 for the parts outside the CDR3, the full variable domain is GAGVSQSPSNKVTEKGKDVELRCDPISGHTALYWYRQSLGQGLEFLIYFQGNSAPDKSGLPSDRFSAERTGGSVSTLTIQRTQQEDSAVYLCASSAVGTASGEAFFGQGTRLTVV.